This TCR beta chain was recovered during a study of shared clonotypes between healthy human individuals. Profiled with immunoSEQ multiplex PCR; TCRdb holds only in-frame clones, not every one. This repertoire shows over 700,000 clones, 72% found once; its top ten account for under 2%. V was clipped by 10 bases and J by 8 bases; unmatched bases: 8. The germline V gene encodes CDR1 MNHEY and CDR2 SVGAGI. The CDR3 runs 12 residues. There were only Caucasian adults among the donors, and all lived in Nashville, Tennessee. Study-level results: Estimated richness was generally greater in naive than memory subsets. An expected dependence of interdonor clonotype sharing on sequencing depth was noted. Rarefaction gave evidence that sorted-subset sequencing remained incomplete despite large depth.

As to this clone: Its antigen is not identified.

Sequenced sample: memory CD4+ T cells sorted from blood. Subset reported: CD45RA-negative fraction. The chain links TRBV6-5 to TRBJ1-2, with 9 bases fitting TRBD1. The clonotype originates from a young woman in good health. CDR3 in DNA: TGTGCCACCTTACAGGGGGCAGAAGGCTACACCTTC. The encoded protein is CATLQGAEGYTF.